This T cell receptor (beta chain) emerged from a study of T cells in Graves' hyperthyroidism and ophthalmopathy. The V gene's germline CDR1 is MDHEN and CDR2 SYDVKM. Trimming stripped 1 base from V and 8 bases from J, with 18 bases between. This CDR3 region has 16 residues. Study-level points and caveats: In the blood, most expanded thyroid clonotypes above 0.001 appeared as well.

Amplification of TCR beta CDR3 regions was performed using RNA transcripts as template. During a first-round RT-PCR of the TCR CDR3, the HTBI primer set was used. TCRdb ran MiXCR on the multiplex PCR reads and lists one entry per CDR3 protein. The sample gives roughly 400,000 distinct CDR3 sequences, roughly 14% of which show up once; roughly 26% is in the top ten. Patients showing uncontrolled infection, other autoimmune disease, pregnancy or lactation were ineligible. At first hyperthyroidism diagnosis, before any ophthalmopathy symptoms, the blood sample was collected. This clonotype was found a few times. The antigen remains unidentified.

Sequences were obtained from blood. The source of this sequence is a woman aged 18-29 years with Graves' hyperthyroidism that later progressed to Graves' ophthalmopathy. The chain links TRBV28 to TRBJ2-1; possible D gene TRBD1, 5 bases. This chain's CDR3 is CASSLYSQPGRDEQFF. The CDR3 nucleotides are TGTGCCAGCAGTTTATACAGTCAACCAGGGCGTGATGAGCAGTTCTTC.